Each of the 6 T cell receptor beta chains below was sequenced from the same sample in a study of identifying expanded T cells in peripheral blood. Produced via immunoSEQ multiplex PCR; TCRdb's table is partial and in-frame only. The sample records 90,000 or so clones, around 85% being singletons. Sequencing was performed on blood. These receptors were taken from a person aged 18 to 75 in good health.

CDR3 nucleotide sequence: TGCAGTGCTAGAGAAGAGACCCAGTACTTC. It encodes CSAREETQYF. This chain uses TRBV20-1 with TRBJ2-5; D unclear. The CDR3 is made up of 10 amino acids. The ends were cut back, 0 bases at V and 4 bases at J, with 0 bases in the middle. Germline CDR1 DFQATT, CDR2 SNEGSKA (reference sequence).

J is TRBJ1-3 and V is TRBV11-2; D ambiguous. The CDR3 has 16 amino acids. Germline values: CDR1 SGHAT, CDR2 FQNNGV. Trimming took off 2 bases at V and 0 bases at J, with 11 bases between the two ends. The CDR3 sequence is CASSLIRSSSGNTIYF. The CDR3 DNA follows: TGTGCCAGCAGCTTAATCCGTAGCTCCTCTGGAAACACCATATATTTT.

The J gene is TRBJ1-2, the V gene TRBV9, with 11 bases matching TRBD1. The CDR3 sequence is 14 residues long. The germline CDR1 and CDR2 sequences are SGDLS and YYNGEE. V shed 4 bases, J shed 6 bases, and the junction held 5 bases outside the gene matches. The CDR3 loop is CASSTGTGGHGYTF. The CDR3 DNA reads TGTGCCAGCAGCACTGGGACAGGGGGACATGGCTACACCTTC.

V is TRBV2 and J is TRBJ1-1; D might be TRBD1 (6 bases). The V end lost 4 bases, the J end lost 6 bases, and 12 bases lay between the germline ends. The CDR3 has 13 amino acids. From germline, CDR1 is SNHLY and CDR2 FYNNEI. CDR3 nucleotides: TGTGCCAGCAGTGTTCAGGGGAGTCCTGAAGCTTTCTTT. Translation: CASSVQGSPEAFF.

The V and J genes are TRBV7-2 and TRBJ1-2; D perhaps matches TRBD1 (6 bases). The length of the CDR3 is 16 residues. The germline V gene has CDR1 SGHTA and CDR2 FQGNSA. V was shortened by 2 bases and J by 6 bases, with 19 bases between the two germline ends. Written as DNA, the CDR3 is TGTGCCAGCAGCTTAAATTTCGTAAGGGGGGGCAATGGCTACACCTTC. Residues: CASSLNFVRGGNGYTF.

The sample holds one count of this clone. This chain links TRBV18 with TRBJ1-3, with D possibly matching TRBD1 (5 bases). Germline V gene data show CDR1 as KGHSH and CDR2 as LQKENI. V lost 2 bases and J 1 base, leaving 12 bases between the germline ends. This CDR3 is 16 amino acids long. The chain's CDR3 is CASSPTGDQSGNTIYF. In DNA form, the CDR3 reads TGTGCCAGCTCACCAACCGGGGACCAATCTGGAAACACCATATATTTT.